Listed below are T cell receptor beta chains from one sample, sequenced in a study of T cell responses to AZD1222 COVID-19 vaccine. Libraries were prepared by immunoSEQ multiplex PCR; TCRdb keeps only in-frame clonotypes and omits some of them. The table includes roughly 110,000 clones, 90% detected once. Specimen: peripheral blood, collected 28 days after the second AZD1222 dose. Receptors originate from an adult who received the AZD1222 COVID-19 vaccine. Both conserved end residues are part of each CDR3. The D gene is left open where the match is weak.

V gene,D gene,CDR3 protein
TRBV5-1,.,CASRGQGYYEQYF
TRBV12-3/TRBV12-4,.,CASKYQGNSPLHF
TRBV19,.,CASSWGPLGTF
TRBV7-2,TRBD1,CASSLVWDRGTNEQFF
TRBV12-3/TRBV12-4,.,CASSLQSEAFF
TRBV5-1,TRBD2,CASSLVLAGEGEQYF
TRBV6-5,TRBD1,CASSYRRDREYTIYF
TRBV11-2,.,CASSLGIGEQYF
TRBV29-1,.,CSVGDSKNIQYF
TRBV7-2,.,CASSLAKTGPDTQYF
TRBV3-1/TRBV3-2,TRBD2,CASSQGRTSGGPSTDTQYF
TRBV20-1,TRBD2,CSASVSGGTDTQYF
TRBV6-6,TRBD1,CASSQQTGVANTGELFF
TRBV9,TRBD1,CASSTGGGHYEQYF
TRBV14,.,CASSQDGLPDSLFTEAFF
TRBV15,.,CATSSPLAVGETQYF
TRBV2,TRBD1,CASSELGQRGQPQHF
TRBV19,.,CASSRVQNTGELFF
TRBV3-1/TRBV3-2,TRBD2,CASSPWTSGESVINQETQYF
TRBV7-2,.,CASSLGRARETQYF
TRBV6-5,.,CASYPLRGSNEQYF
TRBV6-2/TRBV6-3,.,CASSYTRPGEQFF
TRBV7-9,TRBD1,CASSLEGQGARNTGELFF
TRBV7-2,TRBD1,CASSLTGGVEKLFF
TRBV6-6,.,CASSPAPGDYNEQFF